The clone carrying this T cell receptor (beta chain) was seen more than once but under ten times. Its antigen remains unidentified. The data were obtained in a study of STAT5B mutations in CD4+ large granular lymphocyte leukemia. Sequencing was at survey level. The protocol was immunoSEQ multiplex PCR, while the TCRdb copy is restricted to in-frame clones and leaves out a portion. This table has about 40,000 clones, roughly 80% appearing once. Looked up from germline, CDR1 is GTSNPN and CDR2 is SVGIG (reference sequence). The CDR3 extends over 11 amino acids. V was clipped by 8 bases and J by 11 bases; unmatched bases: 7. Study-wide results and limits: Patient CD4-sorted repertoires looked more clonal than healthy CD4+ repertoires, even without putative leukemic clones. Data were not HLA-matched across samples.

The TCR sequence derives from a human donor in good health. The sample taken for sequencing was CD4+ T cells from blood buffy coats. The chain employs TRBV30 and TRBJ1-2; 11 positions agree with TRBD1. The CDR3 DNA sequence: TGTGCCAGTTGGACAGGGGGCGTATACACCTTC. Its translation: CASWTGGVYTF. Full variable domain (remainder filled in from reference TRBV30 and TRBJ1-2): SQTIHQWPATLVQPVGSPLSLECTVEGTSNPNLYWYRQAAGRGLQLLFYSVGIGQISSEVPQNLSASRPQDRQFILSSKKLLLSDSGFYLCASWTGGVYTFGSGTRLTVV.